Listed here are 28 T cell receptor beta chains from one sample, sequenced in a study of technical replicates of blood from several donors. The table came from immunoSEQ multiplex PCR; TCRdb's copy has only in-frame clones and leaves some out. The data contain tens of thousands of clones, roughly 90% of them singletons. Sequencing was done on a sample of PBMCs. The receptors were gathered from a human donor in good health. Some clones in this sample may be carry-over from other donors' samples.

The chain employs TRBV27 and TRBJ2-5, with D perhaps matching TRBD1 (5 bases). Deletions cut 2 bases from V and 4 bases from J, with 20 bases between. The CDR3 has 17 residues. CDR1 MNHEY and CDR2 SMNVEV come from the germline V gene (reference sequence). The CDR3 loop is CASSLAPPSWGGETQYF. The CDR3 coding sequence is TGTGCCAGCAGTTTAGCCCCCCCGAGCTGGGGCGGAGAGACCCAGTACTTC.

The chain combines TRBV9 with TRBJ2-2; tentative D call: TRBD2 (5 bases). Germline V lookup: CDR1 SGDLS, CDR2 YYNGEE. The V end lost 0 bases, the J end lost 2 bases, and 14 bases lay between the germline ends. The CDR3 sequence is 17 residues long. In nucleotides, the CDR3 is TGTGCCAGCAGCGTAGATTCGGGATGGAGTAACACCGGGGAGCTGTTTTTT. Its protein product is CASSVDSGWSNTGELFF.

The rearrangement uses TRBV15 and TRBJ1-5; D remains unclear. From germline, CDR1 is LNHNV and CDR2 YYDKDF (reference sequence). The CDR3 is 14 amino acids. Trimming left V 5 bases short and J 5 bases short, with 13 bases between. The DNA for the CDR3 is TGTGCCACCAGCGAATCCTACAGAGATCAGCCCCAGCATTTT. This gives the protein CATSESYRDQPQHF.

V is TRBV7-6 and J is TRBJ2-7, with TRBD2 matching over 10 bases. J lost 0 bases, V lost 4 bases, and 3 bases had no gene match. The germline CDR1 and CDR2 sequences are SGHVS and FNYEAQ. This CDR3 is 15 amino acids long. The CDR3 is CASSSSGGSSYEQYF. DNA of the CDR3: TGTGCCAGCAGCTCTAGCGGGGGAAGCTCCTACGAGCAGTACTTC.

The V gene is TRBV5-4, the J gene TRBJ2-7; 9 positions agree with TRBD1. V gave up 4 bases and J gave up 0 bases; unmatched junction bases: 5. CDR1 is SGHNT, CDR2 YYREEE, per germline (reference sequence). CDR3 length: 15 residues. Written as DNA, the CDR3 is TGTGCCAGCAGCGTGGACAGGGGAAGCTCCTACGAGCAGTACTTC. Protein: CASSVDRGSSYEQYF.

This clone appeared once. The rearrangement uses TRBV29-1 and TRBJ2-5; 8 nucleotides align to TRBD1. Germline trimming cut 4 bases from V and 2 bases from J; bases unmatched to any gene: 3. This CDR3 has 13 residues. Germline CDR1 reads SQVTM; CDR2 reads ANQGSEA. CDR3 bases: TGCAGCGTTGGACAGGGGTGGCAAGAGACCCAGTACTTC. This codes for CSVGQGWQETQYF.

V gene TRBV13 combines with J gene TRBJ2-1, with D tentatively TRBD2 (5 bases). Germline lookup yields CDR1 PRHDT and CDR2 FYEKMQ (reference sequence). V dropped 5 bases and J dropped 0 bases, with 11 bases sitting between them. This CDR3 is built from 15 residues. As DNA, the CDR3 is TGTGCCAGCAGCCCGAGGGCACGCTCCTACAATGAGCAGTTCTTC. This encodes CASSPRARSYNEQFF.

This clone occurred a few times. The CDR3 DNA is TGCAGTGCTAGGACTTTGGATGGCTACACCTTC. Translation: CSARTLDGYTF. The J gene is TRBJ1-2, the V gene TRBV20-1; D remains unclear. The CDR3 loop spans 11 amino acids. Per the germline V gene, CDR1 is DFQATT and CDR2 is SNEGSKA (reference sequence). V was pared by 3 bases and J by 6 bases, with 8 bases between.

This clone was detected many times. The chain has TRBV6-1 and TRBJ2-1; 9 nucleotides align to TRBD2. V dropped 6 bases and J dropped 4; count of bases not matched to a gene: 4. CDR3 size: 14 residues. CDR1 is MNHNS, CDR2 SASEGT, per germline. The CDR3: CASSRTSDYNEQFF. In DNA, the CDR3 is TGTGCCAGCAGCCGGACTAGCGATTACAATGAGCAGTTCTTC.

The chain uses TRBV7-9 and TRBJ2-1; D ambiguous. CDR3 size: 17 residues. V lost 5 bases and J lost 1, with 18 bases in between. Germline CDR1 SEHNR, CDR2 FQNEAQ (reference sequence). The CDR3 DNA reads as TGTGCCAGCAGCCCTCCCCGCGGCGCTGAATCCTACAATGAGCAGTTCTTC. This sequence encodes CASSPPRGAESYNEQFF.

The chain couples TRBV29-1 to TRBJ2-5, with 7 bases aligning to TRBD1. Trimming removed 4 bases from V and 4 bases from J; junction bases left unmatched: 6. CDR3 size: 13 residues. Per germline, CDR1 SQVTM and CDR2 ANQGSEA. The CDR3 loop reads CSVGSPGGETQYF. The CDR3 coding sequence is TGCAGCGTTGGAAGTCCAGGGGGAGAGACCCAGTACTTC.

The V and J genes are TRBV4-1 and TRBJ2-7; 10 bases align to TRBD1. The length of the CDR3 is 15 residues. Looked up from germline, CDR1 is MGHRA and CDR2 is YSYEKL. Germline trimming cut 5 bases from V and 5 bases from J; bases unmatched to any gene: 9. The DNA for the CDR3 is TGCGCCAGCAGCTTCCGTGGACAGGGGGTAGACGAGCAGTACTTC. It translates to CASSFRGQGVDEQYF.

This chain links TRBV21-1 with TRBJ2-1; the tabulated D call, TRBD2, remains unverified against the DNA. TRBV21-1 is labeled a pseudogene. The CDR3 is made up of 15 amino acids. CDR3 DNA: TGTGCCAGCAGTCCTGAGGGAGCGGGGGGGTTTCAGCAGTTCTTC. It specifies CASSPEGAGGFQQFF.

This clone has more than one count but fewer than ten. The chain couples TRBV6-6 to TRBJ1-1, with TRBD1 as a possible D gene (6 bases). V was pared by 5 bases and J by 2 bases, with 9 bases between. Germline V gene sequence: CDR1 MNHNY, CDR2 SVGAGI (reference sequence). The CDR3 covers 13 residues. DNA of the CDR3: TGTGCCAGCAGTCAAGGGACAAACACTGAAGCTTTCTTT. This encodes CASSQGTNTEAFF.

The rearrangement links TRBV9 to TRBJ1-2; D is perhaps TRBD1 (5 bases). This CDR3 comprises 18 residues. Germline CDR1 reads SGDLS; CDR2 reads YYNGEE. The V and J ends lost 3 bases and 1 base respectively, with 22 bases between them. The chain's CDR3 is CASSGLAADSLYNYGYTF. The CDR3 region has the DNA TGTGCCAGCAGCGGCCTGGCGGCCGACAGCCTGTATAACTATGGCTACACCTTC.

The J gene is TRBJ1-1, the V gene TRBV18; D is undetermined. Germline CDR1 and CDR2: KGHSH and LQKENI. The CDR3 totals 13 residues. V lost 6 bases and J lost 1, with 9 bases in between. CDR3 loop: CASSPTQNTEAFF. CDR3 DNA sequence: TGTGCCAGCTCGCCAACACAGAACACTGAAGCTTTCTTT.

The rearrangement links TRBV7-9 to TRBJ1-2; TRBD1 aligns across 10 bases. The CDR3 sequence is 14 residues long. CDR1 is SEHNR and CDR2 is FQNEAQ in the germline V gene (reference sequence). The V gene end was trimmed by 8 bases and the J gene end by 3 bases; junction bases not matched to a gene: 6. The DNA for the CDR3 is TGTGCCAGCTCGGGGGGGACAGGGGACTATGGCTACACCTTC. This gives the protein CASSGGTGDYGYTF.

The chain links TRBV9 to TRBJ2-5; tentatively, D is TRBD2 (6 bases). V lost 4 bases and J 2 bases, leaving 24 bases between the germline ends. Looked up from germline, CDR1 is SGDLS and CDR2 is YYNGEE. The CDR3 is 18 amino acids. The CDR3 DNA sequence: TGTGCCAGCAGCCCCGGCAAAGGAGGGGTTGGGGTACAAGAGACCCAGTACTTC. Its translation is CASSPGKGGVGVQETQYF.

V gene TRBV15 combines with J gene TRBJ2-2, with TRBD2 as a possible D gene (5 bases). This CDR3 is built from 14 residues. The germline V gene encodes CDR1 LNHNV and CDR2 YYDKDF (reference sequence). V was cut by 5 bases and J by 1 base, with 8 bases left in between. The CDR3 DNA follows: TGTGCCACCAGCGGGAGTTTGAACACCGGGGAGCTGTTTTTT. Translation gives CATSGSLNTGELFF.

This clone has a handful of counts. V usage is TRBV2 and J usage is TRBJ2-7; the D gene is possibly TRBD2 (5 bases). Germline V lookup: CDR1 SNHLY, CDR2 FYNNEI. CDR3 length equals 14 residues. V lost 3 bases, J lost 0 bases, and 9 bases lay in between. CDR3 DNA sequence: TGTGCCAGCAGTGACTGGACTCTCTCCTACGAGCAGTACTTC. It specifies CASSDWTLSYEQYF. The complete variable domain, with remaining parts taken from reference TRBV2 and TRBJ2-7, reads EPEVTQTPSHQVTQMGQEVILRCVPISNHLYFYWYRQILGQKVEFLVSFYNNEISEKSEIFDDQFSVERPDGSNFTLKIRSTKLEDSAMYFCASSDWTLSYEQYFGPGTRLTVT.

This chain uses TRBV6-4 with TRBJ1-1; 7 nucleotides align to TRBD1. This CDR3 has 13 residues. From germline, CDR1 is MRHNA and CDR2 SNTAGT. The V and J ends lost 2 bases and 7 bases, in that order; junction bases with no gene match: 4. This chain's CDR3 is CASSDQTGFEAFF. Here the CDR3 DNA reads TGTGCCAGCAGTGACCAGACAGGGTTTGAAGCTTTCTTT.

This rearrangement joins TRBV4-2 to TRBJ2-1; 11 bases align to TRBD2. The CDR3 extends over 16 amino acids. The germline gives CDR1 LGHNA, CDR2 YNFKEQ. V shed 0 bases, J shed 2 bases, and the junction held 0 bases outside the gene matches. The CDR3 DNA reads as TGTGCCAGCAGCCAAGATAGCGGGGGGGCCTACAATGAGCAGTTCTTC. Protein product: CASSQDSGGAYNEQFF.

V gene TRBV11-2 combines with J gene TRBJ2-3; the match to TRBD2 covers 8 bases. CDR1 is SGHAT, CDR2 FQNNGV, per germline. Germline trimming cut 7 bases from V and 2 bases from J; bases unmatched to any gene: 11. CDR3 size: 16 residues. CDR3 sequence reads: CASTQSGGGITDTQYF. Here the CDR3 DNA reads TGTGCCAGCACCCAGAGTGGCGGGGGGATCACAGATACGCAGTATTTT.

The V call is TRBV4-1, the J call TRBJ1-1, with D possibly TRBD1 on 5 matching bases. The CDR3 sequence is 17 residues long. V lost 0 bases and J lost 4, with 18 bases in between. Germline V lookup: CDR1 MGHRA, CDR2 YSYEKL. The CDR3 DNA follows: TGCGCCAGCAGCCAAGAGGCGCTGCGGGGGTCTGGCACTGAAGCTTTCTTT. As protein: CASSQEALRGSGTEAFF.

The J gene is TRBJ1-4, the V gene TRBV14; a possible D gene is TRBD1 (5 bases). V was pared by 1 base and J by 2 bases, with 11 bases between. This CDR3 is built from 16 residues. CDR1 and CDR2 from the germline V gene are SGHDN and FVKESK. For the CDR3, the DNA is TGTGCCAGCAGCCAAGTTTTGGGGACTACTAATGAAAAACTGTTTTTT. Translation gives CASSQVLGTTNEKLFF.

V is TRBV19 and J is TRBJ2-1, with 9 bases that match TRBD2. CDR1 is LNHDA and CDR2 is SQIVND in the germline V gene (reference sequence). The J segment lost 5 bases and the V segment lost 3 bases, leaving 5 bases of the junction unmatched. The CDR3 consists of 15 residues. The CDR3 DNA reads as TGTGCCAGTAGTATGTGGCTAGCGGGGAACAATGAGCAGTTCTTC. Translation gives CASSMWLAGNNEQFF.

The chain couples TRBV9 to TRBJ2-1; the match to TRBD2 covers 12 bases. Germline V gives CDR1 SGDLS, CDR2 YYNGEE. The V gene end was trimmed by 0 bases and the J gene end by 6 bases; junction bases not matched to a gene: 7. The CDR3 is 17 residues long. CDR3 sequence: CASSVASGLAGTNEQFF. CDR3 nucleotide sequence: TGTGCCAGCAGCGTAGCCTCAGGACTAGCGGGAACCAATGAGCAGTTCTTC.

This chain connects TRBV9 to TRBJ2-3; 10 bases are a match to TRBD2. Looked up from germline, CDR1 is SGDLS and CDR2 is YYNGEE. V gave up 2 bases and J gave up 2 bases; unmatched junction bases: 5. There are 16 residues in the CDR3. This chain's CDR3 is CASSVTTSGNTDTQYF. The CDR3 DNA is TGTGCCAGCAGCGTGACCACTAGCGGGAACACAGATACGCAGTATTTT.